These 13 T cell receptor beta chains originate from one sample sequenced in a study of CD8+CD57+ T cells in acquired aplastic anemia. Genomic DNA served as template for TCR beta VDJ and CDR3 profiling. In TCRdb, the reads were re-called with MiXCR into one record per CDR3 protein. The data contain approximately 380,000 distinct CDR3 sequences, approximately 70% of them singletons. Material for sequencing was sorted CD4+, CD8+, or CD8+CD57+ T cells (not recorded which) from PBMCs. The receptors derive from a human donor in good health, serving as a control.

This clonotype was detected many times. The J gene is TRBJ2-7, the V gene TRBV12-3 or TRBV12-4; 10 bases fit TRBD1. V lost 5 bases, J lost 8 bases, and 6 bases stayed unmatched. CDR3 length: 13 residues. The CDR3: CASSPLGQGKQYF. For the CDR3, the DNA is TGTGCCAGCAGTCCCCTGGGACAGGGGAAGCAGTACTTC.

As concerns this clonotype: One junction end does not reproduce the germline sequence, and a read error may be involved. V gene TRBV29-1 combines with J gene TRBJ1-5; D is possibly TRBD1 (6 bases). From germline, CDR1 is SQVTM and CDR2 ANQGSEA. The CDR3 has 13 amino acids. The CDR3 sequence: CSVIQGADQHQHF. The CDR3 coding sequence is TGCAGCGTTATACAGGGAGCTGATCAGCACCAGCACTTT.

Of note for this clonotype: At one boundary the junction diverges from the germline segment, which might be a read error. V usage is TRBV7-2 and J usage is TRBJ1-5; no firm D call. The germline gives CDR1 SGHTA, CDR2 FQGNSA. The CDR3 contains 13 residues. The CDR3 reads CASGGRSNQPKHF. For the CDR3, the DNA is TGTGCCAGCGGTGGGCGGAGCAATCAGCCCAAGCATTTT.

The chain is built from TRBV6-5 and TRBJ1-5; 9 bases fit TRBD1. CDR1 MNHEY and CDR2 SVGAGI come from the germline V gene. The CDR3 has 15 residues. The ends lost 10 bases at V and 6 bases at J; junction bases unmatched: 13. The CDR3 protein is CAIPSGQGLGQPQHF. CDR3 coding DNA: TGTGCCATCCCATCCGGACAGGGGTTGGGTCAGCCCCAGCATTTT.

The chain employs TRBV2 and TRBJ1-1, with D perhaps matching TRBD1 (5 bases). CDR3 length equals 14 residues. CDR1 SNHLY and CDR2 FYNNEI come from the germline V gene. The V and J ends lost 5 bases and 4 bases respectively, with 14 bases between them. CDR3 sequence (DNA): TGTGCCAGCAGTTTAAGGGGCGACGGCACTGAAGCTTTCTTT. It encodes CASSLRGDGTEAFF.

Turning to this clonotype: Here the CDR3 omits its conserved ending phenylalanine or tryptophan, so a read error is the likely source. No DNA is shown, since the ends of the CDR3 on it are uncertain; the CDR3 is the one TCRdb lists. The genes are TRBV7-2 and TRBJ2-7; the table's D call, TRBD2, has no DNA check behind it. The CDR3 comprises 13 residues, both ends counted. Germline lookup yields CDR1 SGHTA and CDR2 FQGNSA. CDR3: CASTTSGENSPLH.

As for this clonotype: A junction end diverges from the germline sequence, so it may reflect a read error. As DNA, the CDR3 is TGCGCCAGCAGTGGGCGGGGGGGGCCAGAAACGCAGCATTTT. Protein sequence: CASSGRGGPETQHF. The genes are TRBV7-2 and TRBJ2-3, with D possibly being TRBD1 (6 bases). The DNA end favors TRBJ1-5, so the J call may be wrong. The CDR3 has 14 residues. The germline V gene has CDR1 SGHTA and CDR2 FQGNSA.

J is TRBJ1-1 and V is TRBV6-5; no firm D call. Germline CDR1 MNHEY, CDR2 SVGAGI. CDR3 size: 13 residues. V was clipped by 2 bases and J by 11 bases, with 15 bases between them. CDR3 sequence: CASSYGASTGAFF. Here the CDR3 DNA reads TGTGCCAGCAGTTACGGCGCGTCCACGGGGGCTTTCTTT.

The chain recombines TRBV7-2 with TRBJ2-1; TRBD2 aligns across 8 bases. CDR3 length: 19 amino acids. V gave up 8 bases and J gave up 8 bases; unmatched junction bases: 26. The V gene's germline CDR1 is SGHTA and CDR2 FQGNSA. Here the CDR3 reads CASSATSETPRGFSDEQFF. The DNA of the CDR3 is TGTGCCAGCTCAGCGACTAGCGAGACCCCCCGGGGTTTCAGTGATGAGCAGTTCTTC.

Worth noting for this clonotype: This sequence may be a read error, since a much larger clone differs from it by one base. The gene calls are TRBV19 and TRBJ2-5; 7 positions agree with TRBD2. The CDR3 runs to 14 residues. Germline V gene data show CDR1 as LNHDA and CDR2 as SQIVND (reference sequence). With 0 bases clipped from V and 4 bases from J, the junction kept 2 bases outside the gene matches. Here the CDR3 DNA reads TGTGCCAGTAGTATAGAGGGGGGGAGAGAGACCCAGTACTTC. Translated: CASSIEGGRETQYF.

For this clonotype: Given a much more abundant clone one base away, this may be a read error. This rearrangement joins TRBV5-4 to TRBJ2-3, with D hard to call. The CDR3 is 14 residues long. Looked up from germline, CDR1 is SGHNT and CDR2 is YYREEE (reference sequence). V lost 4 bases, J lost 5 bases, and 14 bases lay in between. The CDR3: CASSPQLAIDTQYF. The CDR3 DNA follows: TGTGCCAGCAGCCCACAGTTAGCAATAGATACGCAGTATTTT.

A remark on this clonotype: It is likely a read error, because the conserved phenylalanine at the end of the CDR3 is missing. No DNA is shown, since the ends of the CDR3 on it are uncertain; the CDR3 is the one TCRdb lists. The chain employs TRBV9 and TRBJ1-6. The CDR3 comprises 13 residues, both ends counted. In germline, CDR1 is SGDLS, CDR2 YYNGEE. The CDR3 reads CASSLTLASPLPL.

The chain recombines TRBV11-1 with TRBJ2-7; the D gene is possibly TRBD1 (5 bases). The CDR3 loop spans 11 amino acids. Germline CDR1 SGHAT, CDR2 FQDESV (reference sequence). Trimming left V 2 bases short and J 11 bases short, with 10 bases between. The CDR3 bases are TGTGCCAGCAGCTTAAGGGGAACTGAGTACTTC. Encoded protein: CASSLRGTEYF.